The 8 T cell receptor beta chains given below trace back to one sample, sequenced in a study of memory B cells and T cells in multiple sclerosis. The protocol was immunoSEQ multiplex PCR, while the TCRdb copy is restricted to in-frame clones and leaves out a portion. Of around 30,000 clones listed, roughly 83% were seen once; the top ten hold approximately 2.6%. Stimulus-free culture yielded autoproliferating CFSE-dim and non-proliferating CFSE-high T cells, each sequenced separately. Cultures began with approximately 52 million CFSE-labeled PBMCs, unstimulated for around 7 days, with replicate wells pooled. Their recognized antigens are unknown. The source material was PBMCs from blood kept in culture. These receptors all come from a human donor with multiple sclerosis.

The chain links TRBV28 to TRBJ2-1; TRBD2 might be the D (6 bases). Trimming took off 3 bases at V and 4 bases at J, with 10 bases between the two ends. Germline values: CDR1 MDHEN, CDR2 SYDVKM. This CDR3 has 14 residues. CDR3: CASSLLAAYNEQFF. CDR3 nucleotide sequence: TGTGCCAGCAGTTTGTTAGCGGCATACAATGAGCAGTTCTTC.

V is TRBV30 and J is TRBJ2-2; D is uncertain. Germline V gene lookup returns CDR1 GTSNPN and CDR2 SVGIG (reference sequence). The V and J ends lost 3 bases and 4 bases respectively, with 15 bases between them. This CDR3 has 15 residues. DNA of the CDR3: TGTGCCTGGAGAGTTGGGCTATTTGGCACCGGGGAGCTGTTTTTT. It encodes CAWRVGLFGTGELFF.

V and J are TRBV27 and TRBJ1-4, with unresolved D. This CDR3 is 16 amino acids long. Trimming removed 5 bases from V and 0 bases from J, with 13 bases in between. Germline V lookup: CDR1 MNHEY, CDR2 SMNVEV (reference sequence). Here the CDR3 DNA reads TGTGCCAGCAGTCCCCCTGGGCCGCCAACTAATGAAAAACTGTTTTTT. It specifies CASSPPGPPTNEKLFF.

This rearrangement joins TRBV9 to TRBJ1-1; tentatively, D is TRBD1 (5 bases). V was cut by 4 bases and J by 2 bases, with 12 bases left in between. Germline CDR1 reads SGDLS; CDR2 reads YYNGEE. The CDR3 consists of 14 residues. The CDR3 DNA is TGTGCCAGCAGCTCCTACGGGGGTAACACTGAAGCTTTCTTT. It is translated as CASSSYGGNTEAFF.

This clone was counted only a few times. The chain combines TRBV14 with TRBJ2-1; D may be TRBD2 (6 bases). The CDR3 contains 14 residues. V was trimmed by 6 bases and J by 0 bases, leaving 9 bases between them. Germline-derived CDR1 and CDR2 are SGHDN and FVKESK. CDR3 nucleotides: TGTGCCAGCAGTTTGGGGGGCTCCTACAATGAGCAGTTCTTC. Protein product: CASSLGGSYNEQFF.

This chain uses TRBV7-3 with TRBJ2-7, with TRBD2 identical over 8 bases. With 4 bases clipped from V and 6 bases from J, the junction kept 5 bases outside the gene matches. In germline, CDR1 is SGHTA, CDR2 FQGTGA. The CDR3 contains 13 residues. The CDR3 nucleotides read TGTGCCAGCAGCTCAGGACTAGCTGGCGAGCAGTACTTC. Translating gives CASSSGLAGEQYF.

A single count supports this clone. J is TRBJ2-2 and V is TRBV11-3; D is unresolved. The CDR3 has 16 amino acids. V lost 1 base and J lost 4, with 13 bases in between. Germline V gene sequence: CDR1 SGHNT, CDR2 YENEEA. CDR3 amino acids: CASSLVGFNGTGELFF. The CDR3 DNA reads TGTGCCAGCAGCTTAGTAGGGTTCAATGGCACCGGGGAGCTGTTTTTT.

This clone was observed a single time. The chain employs TRBV5-1 and TRBJ2-5; D gene uncertain. The germline V and J ends were trimmed by 2 bases and 2 bases, with 10 bases remaining between them. Germline CDR1 reads SGHRS; CDR2 reads YFSETQ. This CDR3 is built from 14 residues. The CDR3 DNA follows: TGCGCCAGCAGCTTTTCCGGAGCACAAGAGACCCAGTACTTC. As protein: CASSFSGAQETQYF.